Presented here are 29 T cell receptor beta chains from one specimen sequenced in a study of long-term antiretroviral therapy in people with HIV. Investigators performed immunoSEQ version v3.0 at survey level. Only in-frame clones appear in the TCRdb table, and some are missing; sequencing was by immunoSEQ multiplex PCR. The sample lists about 33,000 clones; over 70% were seen once. The sample in question was unsorted PBMCs, obtained 3.1 years after starting antiretroviral therapy. Receptors were obtained from a woman aged 50 to 65 with HIV.

The V gene is TRBV9, the J gene TRBJ2-2; TRBD1 matches at 8 bases. The ends lost 6 bases at V and 1 base at J; junction bases unmatched: 8. Germline V CDR1 and CDR2: SGDLS, YYNGEE. The CDR3 covers 16 residues. This chain's CDR3 is CASTRTGTGNTGELFF. In DNA, the CDR3 is TGTGCCAGCACCAGAACCGGGACAGGGAACACCGGGGAGCTGTTTTTT.

The chain employs TRBV6-1 and TRBJ2-5; 9 nucleotides line up with TRBD2. The CDR3 spans 14 residues. Germline V CDR1 and CDR2: MNHNS, SASEGT. J was trimmed by 6 bases and V by 3 bases; bases with no gene match: 5. The CDR3 DNA follows: TGTGCCAGCAGTGAGGGCGGGGGGGCGCAGACCCAGTACTTC. Protein product: CASSEGGGAQTQYF.

This rearrangement joins TRBV5-1 to TRBJ1-6, with unresolved D. Trimming shortened V by 0 bases and J by 9 bases, and 16 bases separated the two germline ends. Germline V gene data show CDR1 as SGHRS and CDR2 as YFSETQ. The CDR3 runs 16 residues. The CDR3 reads CASSLAQASSGSPLHF. The CDR3 DNA is TGCGCCAGCAGCTTGGCCCAGGCCTCCTCTGGTTCACCCCTCCACTTT.

The rearrangement links TRBV30 to TRBJ1-4, with D possibly matching TRBD1 (5 bases). The CDR3 spans 14 residues. V was trimmed by 3 bases and J by 7 bases, leaving 15 bases between them. Looked up from germline, CDR1 is GTSNPN and CDR2 is SVGIG (reference sequence). The CDR3 nucleotides read TGTGCCTGGAGCTCCGACCCGGGGGGTGAAAAACTGTTTTTT. Its translation: CAWSSDPGGEKLFF.

This chain uses TRBV7-3 with TRBJ1-1, with 7 nucleotides matching TRBD1. Losses at the gene ends were 4 bases for V and 5 bases for J; bases not matched to a gene: 4. The length of the CDR3 is 13 residues. CDR1 SGHTA and CDR2 FQGTGA come from the germline V gene. As DNA, the CDR3 is TGTGCCAGCAGCTCTCAGGGGGGGACTGAAGCTTTCTTT. It specifies CASSSQGGTEAFF.

This sequence joins TRBV9 and TRBJ1-3; D gene ambiguous. Per germline, CDR1 SGDLS and CDR2 YYNGEE. The V and J ends lost 3 bases and 0 bases respectively, with 10 bases between them. This CDR3 comprises 15 residues. The CDR3 DNA follows: TGTGCCAGCAGCGGAGGCCTGAACTCTGGAAACACCATATATTTT. Protein product: CASSGGLNSGNTIYF.

This clone turned up a few times. The chain is built from TRBV4-2 and TRBJ1-5; D gene uncertain. In germline, CDR1 is LGHNA, CDR2 YNFKEQ. This CDR3 has 14 residues. Trimming pared 5 bases from V and 7 bases from J, leaving 15 bases between. The CDR3, as DNA: TGTGCCAGCAGCGGGGAACAGAGGGTCCAGCCCCAGCATTTT. It translates to CASSGEQRVQPQHF.

This chain connects TRBV9 to TRBJ1-5; D unresolved. V lost 3 bases, J lost 0 bases, and 10 bases lay in between. The germline V gene encodes CDR1 SGDLS and CDR2 YYNGEE. The length of the CDR3 is 15 residues. CDR3 DNA: TGTGCCAGCAGCGACTCCCCCCATAGCAATCAGCCCCAGCATTTT. Protein sequence: CASSDSPHSNQPQHF.

Here the CDR3 DNA reads TGTGCCAGCAGTTATTCGCGGGGGGGCTACAGAGATGAGCAGTTCTTC. It specifies CASSYSRGGYRDEQFF. This chain connects TRBV6-6 to TRBJ2-1; 9 bases map to TRBD2. The germline gives CDR1 MNHNY, CDR2 SVGAGI (reference sequence). V gave up 3 bases and J gave up 8 bases; unmatched junction bases: 11. CDR3 length equals 16 residues.

This clone appeared a few times. A junction boundary mismatches the germline segment, possibly from a read error. The rearrangement links TRBV28 to TRBJ1-1; D unresolved. The V gene's germline CDR1 is MDHEN and CDR2 SYDVKM. The CDR3 has 15 residues. DNA of the CDR3: TGTGCCAGCAGTATATGGACGGGGATGAACACTGAAGCTTTCTTT. Translating gives CASSIWTGMNTEAFF.

The CDR3 sequence: CATSRGGTGGYEQYF. The CDR3 bases are TGTGCCACCAGCAGAGGCGGGACAGGGGGCTACGAGCAGTACTTC. The V and J genes are TRBV15 and TRBJ2-7; TRBD1 matches at 11 bases. V lost 1 base and J lost 3; bases outside the gene matches: 2. Germline V CDR1 and CDR2: LNHNV, YYDKDF (reference sequence). CDR3 size: 15 residues. Filled out from reference TRBV15 and TRBJ2-7, the complete variable domain reads DAMVIQNPRYQVTQFGKPVTLSCSQTLNHNVMYWYQQKSSQAPKLLFHYYDKDFNNEADTPDNFQSRRPNTSFCFLDIRSPGLGDTAMYLCATSRGGTGGYEQYFGPGTRLTVT.

The chain combines TRBV6-5 with TRBJ2-3; D perhaps matches TRBD1 (6 bases). V was trimmed by 7 bases and J by 6 bases, leaving 14 bases between them. Germline V gene lookup returns CDR1 MNHEY and CDR2 SVGAGI. CDR3 size: 13 residues. CDR3 residues: CASTLTGTDTQYF. The CDR3 DNA reads TGTGCCAGCACACTTACAGGGACGGATACGCAGTATTTT.

The chain uses TRBV6-5 and TRBJ1-6; 11 bases agree with TRBD1. The CDR3 length is 15 residues. Germline CDR1 MNHEY, CDR2 SVGAGI. With 4 bases clipped from V and 6 bases from J, the junction kept 2 bases outside the gene matches. In DNA form, the CDR3 reads TGTGCCAGCAGTTCGGGACAGGGGGGTAATTCACCCCTCCACTTT. This gives the protein CASSSGQGGNSPLHF.

The chain links TRBV27 to TRBJ1-6; unclear D gene. Trimming left V 4 bases short and J 3 bases short, with 4 bases between. Germline V CDR1 and CDR2: MNHEY, SMNVEV (reference sequence). This CDR3 is built from 13 residues. CDR3 sequence reads: CASSYSYNSPLHF. The CDR3 coding sequence is TGTGCCAGCAGTTATAGCTATAATTCACCCCTCCACTTT.

The DNA for the CDR3 is TGTGCCAGCAGGTGGGGACAGGGAAGAGGACGAACTGAAGCTTTCTTT. Its translation is CASRWGQGRGRTEAFF. This chain links TRBV7-3 with TRBJ1-1; 9 nucleotides agree with TRBD1. CDR1 and CDR2 (germline): SGHTA, FQGTGA. This CDR3 comprises 16 residues. The V gene end was trimmed by 6 bases and the J gene end by 5 bases; junction bases not matched to a gene: 13.

The CDR3 sequence is CASSKGQENTEAFF. The CDR3 region has the DNA TGCGCCAGCAGCAAGGGACAGGAGAACACTGAAGCTTTCTTT. This chain joins TRBV5-1 and TRBJ1-1; 8 positions agree with TRBD1. Germline CDR1 and CDR2: SGHRS and YFSETQ. The trim removed 4 bases at V and 1 base at J, leaving 3 bases unmatched. CDR3 length: 14 residues.

The chain links TRBV11-2 to TRBJ1-1; D remains ambiguous. This CDR3 comprises 15 residues. Trimming stripped 8 bases from V and 1 base from J, with 17 bases between. CDR1 is SGHAT and CDR2 is FQNNGV in the germline V gene. CDR3 sequence reads: CASHKTGRGNTEAFF. The CDR3 DNA reads TGTGCCAGCCACAAAACGGGCAGAGGGAACACTGAAGCTTTCTTT.

The chain carries TRBV5-1 and TRBJ2-1; D may be TRBD2 (6 bases). This CDR3 spans 15 amino acids. The V gene lost 1 base and the J gene lost 3 bases, with 11 bases spanning the gap. Germline V lookup: CDR1 SGHRS, CDR2 YFSETQ. The CDR3 region is CASSLTGGDYNEQFF. CDR3 bases: TGCGCCAGCAGCTTGACCGGGGGAGACTACAATGAGCAGTTCTTC.

The chain recombines TRBV5-1 with TRBJ1-1; 8 nucleotides line up with TRBD1. The V gene end was trimmed by 4 bases and the J gene end by 5 bases; junction bases not matched to a gene: 10. Germline V gene data show CDR1 as SGHRS and CDR2 as YFSETQ. The CDR3 totals 15 residues. CDR3 in DNA: TGCGCCAGCAGCCCTTATGACAGGGGATATACTGAAGCTTTCTTT. Translating gives CASSPYDRGYTEAFF.

The chain has TRBV6-4 and TRBJ1-6; D gene uncertain. V lost 6 bases and J lost 0, with 9 bases in between. CDR3 length equals 15 residues. Germline V lookup: CDR1 MRHNA, CDR2 SNTAGT. The CDR3 region is CASSETYSYNSPLHF. CDR3 coding DNA: TGTGCCAGCAGCGAAACCTACTCCTATAATTCACCCCTCCACTTT.

The rearrangement joins TRBV2 to TRBJ2-5, with D possibly being TRBD2 (6 bases). V was pared by 11 bases and J by 5 bases, with 24 bases between. Per the germline V gene, CDR1 is SNHLY and CDR2 is FYNNEI. The CDR3 length is 15 residues. The CDR3 sequence is CAGGVGAGIEETQYF. The CDR3 DNA reads TGTGCCGGAGGAGTTGGTGCGGGGATAGAGGAGACCCAGTACTTC.

In this sample, this clone turned up once. The rearrangement links TRBV7-9 to TRBJ1-1; possible D gene TRBD1, 6 bases. The germline CDR1 and CDR2 sequences are SEHNR and FQNEAQ (reference sequence). V lost 4 bases, J lost 0 bases, and 6 bases lay in between. The CDR3 consists of 13 residues. The chain's CDR3 is CASSYRVNTEAFF. The CDR3 coding sequence is TGTGCCAGCAGCTACAGGGTGAACACTGAAGCTTTCTTT.

The chain employs TRBV19 and TRBJ2-7, with D hard to call. Germline V gene data show CDR1 as LNHDA and CDR2 as SQIVND (reference sequence). V was trimmed by 4 bases and J by 1 base, leaving 11 bases between them. The CDR3 loop spans 14 amino acids. The CDR3 loop reads CASSRVTQSYEQYF. Written as DNA, the CDR3 is TGTGCCAGTAGTAGGGTGACGCAGTCCTACGAGCAGTACTTC.

The chain couples TRBV25-1 to TRBJ1-4, with a possible D match to TRBD1 (5 bases). Germline CDR1 MGHDK, CDR2 SYGVNS. V was trimmed by 4 bases and J by 8 bases, leaving 14 bases between them. The length of the CDR3 is 14 residues. DNA of the CDR3: TGTGCCAGCAGTGTCGGGGCGCAGGGAGAAAAACTGTTTTTT. It encodes CASSVGAQGEKLFF.

This clone was counted once. The gene calls are TRBV30 and TRBJ2-5; 7 bases align to TRBD1. Germline CDR1 is GTSNPN and CDR2 is SVGIG (reference sequence). The CDR3 runs to 14 residues. The J segment lost 5 bases and the V segment lost 2 bases, leaving 8 bases of the junction unmatched. DNA of the CDR3: TGTGCCTGGAGTCCGCCGACAGGGTGGGAGACCCAGTACTTC. This codes for CAWSPPTGWETQYF.

The CDR3 sequence: CASSSTGGKETQYF. DNA of the CDR3: TGCGCCAGCAGCTCGACAGGGGGCAAAGAGACCCAGTACTTC. V gene TRBV5-1 combines with J gene TRBJ2-5; TRBD1 agrees at 10 bases. V was clipped by 3 bases and J by 3 bases; unmatched bases: 2. The CDR3 length is 14 residues. Germline loops: CDR1 SGHRS, CDR2 YFSETQ.

This clone was counted a single time. The chain employs TRBV27 and TRBJ2-7; maybe TRBD1 (6 bases). V was clipped by 2 bases and J by 4 bases, with 12 bases between them. This CDR3 comprises 14 residues. Germline CDR1 and CDR2: MNHEY and SMNVEV (reference sequence). DNA of the CDR3: TGTGCCAGCAGTTTAACGGGACAAAGTTACGAGCAGTACTTC. Translating it yields CASSLTGQSYEQYF.

This clone was seen only a few times. This chain connects TRBV5-1 to TRBJ2-3, with no clear D. The CDR3 covers 15 residues. V dropped 3 bases and J dropped 0 bases, with 11 bases sitting between them. In germline, CDR1 is SGHRS, CDR2 YFSETQ. For the CDR3, the DNA is TGCGCCAGCAGCTCTGGAACCGTTAGCACAGATACGCAGTATTTT. This encodes CASSSGTVSTDTQYF.

The chain employs TRBV28 and TRBJ2-6, with 8 bases fitting TRBD1. Per germline, CDR1 MDHEN and CDR2 SYDVKM. V shed 8 bases and J 2 bases; nucleotides not matched to a gene: 8. This CDR3 has 16 residues. CDR3 region: CASQDREKAGANVLTF. For the CDR3, the DNA is TGTGCCAGCCAGGACAGGGAAAAGGCTGGGGCCAACGTCCTGACTTTC. The full variable domain, its missing parts supplied by reference TRBV28 and TRBJ2-6, is DVKVTQSSRYLVKRTGEKVFLECVQDMDHENMFWYRQDPGLGLRLIYFSYDVKMKEKGDIPEGYSVSREKKERFSLILESASTNQTSMYLCASQDREKAGANVLTFGAGSRLTVL.